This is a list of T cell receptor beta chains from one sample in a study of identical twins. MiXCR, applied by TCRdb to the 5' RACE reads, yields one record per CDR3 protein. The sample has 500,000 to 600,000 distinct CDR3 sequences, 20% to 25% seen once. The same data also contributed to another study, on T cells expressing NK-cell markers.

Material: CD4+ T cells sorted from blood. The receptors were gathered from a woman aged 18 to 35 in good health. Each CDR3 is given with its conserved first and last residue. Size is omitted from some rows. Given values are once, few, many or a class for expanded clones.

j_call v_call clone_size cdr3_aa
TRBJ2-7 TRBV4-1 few CASSQEYGGKQYF
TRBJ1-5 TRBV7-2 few CASSFTGAGQPQHF
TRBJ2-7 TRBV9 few CASSVAIGTYEQYF
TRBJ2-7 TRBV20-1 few CSARDIGDEQYF
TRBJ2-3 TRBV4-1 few CASSRRGSLGDTQYF
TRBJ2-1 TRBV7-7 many CASSALGLNEQFF
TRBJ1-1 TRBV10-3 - CAIRSGGGGAGSRNTEAFF
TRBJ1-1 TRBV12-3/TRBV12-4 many CASRQGVLDTEAFF
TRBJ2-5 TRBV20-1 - CSARGEREDQETQYF
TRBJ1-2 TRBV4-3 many CASSPLGGGGYTF
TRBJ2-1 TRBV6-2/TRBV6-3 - CASRRLAGDHNEQFF
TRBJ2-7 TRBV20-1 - CSATFPGTGGSYEQYF
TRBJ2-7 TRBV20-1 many CSARVTTSPSEQYF
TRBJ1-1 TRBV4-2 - CASSQVGQGATEAFF
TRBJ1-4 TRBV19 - CASSISPFRRELFF
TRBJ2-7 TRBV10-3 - CATSTSGSSYEQYF
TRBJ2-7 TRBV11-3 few CASSLLGTGDHEQYF
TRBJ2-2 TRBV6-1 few CASSPRRGGNTGELFF
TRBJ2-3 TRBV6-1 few CASTPPPGLGTDTQYF
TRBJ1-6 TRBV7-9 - CASSLHNQNSPLHF
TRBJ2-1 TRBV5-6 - CASSLFLTDYNEQFF
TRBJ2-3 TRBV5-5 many CASLRGSTDTQYF
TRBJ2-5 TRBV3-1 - CASSQSKTQYF
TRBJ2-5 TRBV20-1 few CSARGLAGGPGETQYF
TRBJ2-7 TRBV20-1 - CSALPGPEAYEQYF
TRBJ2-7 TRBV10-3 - CAIGGDYEQYF
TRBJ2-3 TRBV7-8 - CASSLDISSGISSTDTQYF
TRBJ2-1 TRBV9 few CASSPTSGADEQFF
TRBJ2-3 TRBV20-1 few CSAQGGQGGSTDTQYF
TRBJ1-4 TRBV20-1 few CSARVQGGGEKLFF
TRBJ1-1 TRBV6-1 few CASRSSGGAEAFF
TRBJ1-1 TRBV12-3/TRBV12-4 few CASSLYPRSEAFF
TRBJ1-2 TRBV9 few CASSALGRGLSPNYGYTF
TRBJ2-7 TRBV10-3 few CAISGGGSGKNYEQYF
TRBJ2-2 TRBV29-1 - CSVEVRGRGGTGELFF
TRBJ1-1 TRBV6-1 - CASSERTGRAEAFF
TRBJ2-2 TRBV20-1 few CSARDRGFTGELFF
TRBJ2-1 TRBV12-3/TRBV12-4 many CASSSEGTFHEQFF
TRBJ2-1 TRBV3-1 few CASSQYGDNEQFF
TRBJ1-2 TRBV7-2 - CASSLDSANYGYTF
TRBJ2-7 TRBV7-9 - CASSSQDRIGEQYF
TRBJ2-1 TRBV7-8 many CASTLRTSGDNEQFF